This T cell receptor beta chain was sequenced in a study of T cells in Graves' hyperthyroidism and ophthalmopathy. Study-level results: Blood also contained most expanded thyroid clonotypes above 0.001.

TCR beta CDR3 region amplification was performed from RNA transcripts. The HTBI primer set served for first-round RT-PCR of the TCR CDR3. MiXCR, run by TCRdb on the multiplex PCR reads, gives a single entry per CDR3 protein. The sample shows around 660,000 distinct CDR3 sequences, 40% to 55% of them seen only once. This clonotype was found many times. The antigen remains unidentified. Uncontrolled infection, other autoimmune disease, pregnancy or lactation excluded patients. Orbital computed tomography and thyroid ultrasound, together with serum TRAb and thyroxine and clinical symptoms, were used for diagnoses. What was sequenced was peripheral blood or thyroid tissue (not recorded which). The receptor was isolated from an adult man with Graves' disease, either hyperthyroidism or ophthalmopathy (not recorded which).

The CDR3 DNA reads as TGTGCCAGCAGTTACATCAGCTCCTACGAGCAGTACTTC. This codes for CASSYISSYEQYF. The V and J genes are TRBV6-5 and TRBJ2-7; no definite D call. V lost 2 bases and J 0 bases, leaving 5 bases between the germline ends. The CDR3 spans 13 residues. CDR1 and CDR2 (germline): MNHEY, SVGAGI.